This record looks at one T cell receptor beta chain sequence and its context. The PCR employed 60 Vbeta primers together with 13 Jbeta primers. Repertoires were generated with immunoSEQ multiplex PCR, while TCRdb's copy carries only in-frame clones and drops some. The sample carries about 67,000 clones, approximately 90% recorded once. These data are taken from a study of cytomegalovirus exposure and HLA in healthy donors. This CDR3 has 15 amino acids. Germline loops: CDR1 MNHEY, CDR2 SMNVEV (reference sequence). Trimming cost V 5 bases and J 3 bases; bases outside gene matches: 10. The chain has TRBV27 and TRBJ2-7; 7 nucleotides match TRBD1. The source is a woman in her thirties in good health and CMV-seropositive. The specimen sequenced was PBMCs. The CDR3 DNA reads as TGTGCCAGCAGTACTAAAAGGGGGCCTTACTACGAGCAGTACTTC. It codes for CASSTKRGPYYEQYF.